This T cell receptor (beta chain) was sequenced for a study of cytomegalovirus exposure and HLA in healthy donors. Study information: The Caucasian-associated ancestry cluster held less than 85% of roughly 400 genotyped donors.

The PCR was carried out with 60 Vbeta primers and 13 Jbeta primers. The assay was immunoSEQ multiplex PCR, and TCRdb's table has in-frame clones only and misses some. The sample has 140,000 to 150,000 clones, less than 85% seen once. This clone was observed once. CDR3 length: 13 residues. Trimming took off 5 bases at V and 13 bases at J, with 15 bases between the two ends. Germline V gene data show CDR1 as MNHEY and CDR2 as SMNVEV (reference sequence). The sequenced material came from PBMCs. V gene TRBV27 combines with J gene TRBJ1-6; D might be TRBD1 (5 bases). The TCR comes from a woman aged 55-69 years in good health and CMV-seropositive. DNA for the CDR3: TGTGCCAGCAGTCCCACCCAGGGTAGGCCCCTCCACTTT. Translated: CASSPTQGRPLHF.